One sample yielded the 21 T cell receptor beta chains listed below, sequenced in a study of shared clonotypes between healthy human individuals. Only in-frame clones appear in the TCRdb table, and some are missing; sequencing was by immunoSEQ multiplex PCR. Of hundreds of thousands of clones in the sample, approximately 75% were seen once. Sequences were obtained from memory CD4+ T cells sorted from blood. This sample's subset: CD45RA-negative fraction. Source of these receptors: a woman in her 30s in good health.

This CDR3 reads CASSPGTRSVAKNIQYF. The DNA for the CDR3 is TGTGCCAGCAGCCCAGGGACTAGGAGCGTCGCCAAAAACATTCAGTACTTC. The V gene is TRBV9, the J gene TRBJ2-4, with TRBD2 identical over 8 bases. The length of the CDR3 is 17 residues. The V gene's germline CDR1 is SGDLS and CDR2 YYNGEE. V trimming: 4 bases; J trimming: 1 base; junction bases outside the gene matches: 10.

The rearrangement joins TRBV7-2 to TRBJ2-5, with TRBD2 identical over 10 bases. The CDR3 covers 14 residues. Germline loops: CDR1 SGHTA, CDR2 FQGNSA. V lost 1 base to trimming and J lost 11 bases; unmatched junction nucleotides: 7. The CDR3 bases are TGTGCCAGCAGCTTAGTGGGGACTAGCGAGGAGCAGTACTTC. Residues: CASSLVGTSEEQYF.

The chain carries TRBV4-1 and TRBJ1-4; D possibly corresponds to TRBD1 (5 bases). V was clipped by 1 base and J by 8 bases, with 17 bases between them. The CDR3 contains 16 residues. The germline V gene encodes CDR1 MGHRA and CDR2 YSYEKL. CDR3 DNA: TGCGCCAGCAGCCAAGGCCCCTCCGTGGGGGGGGAAAAACTGTTTTTT. The encoded protein is CASSQGPSVGGEKLFF.

The genes are TRBV29-1 and TRBJ2-1, with D maybe TRBD2 (5 bases). CDR3 length: 14 amino acids. V was pared by 7 bases and J by 0 bases, with 13 bases between. Germline V gene lookup returns CDR1 SQVTM and CDR2 ANQGSEA. The CDR3 DNA follows: TGCAGCGCCCCGGCTAGCTACTCCTACAATGAGCAGTTCTTC. Translated, it gives CSAPASYSYNEQFF.

The chain links TRBV28 to TRBJ2-7, with 8 bases identical to TRBD1. Losses at the gene ends were 6 bases for V and 0 bases for J; bases not matched to a gene: 4. Germline V lookup: CDR1 MDHEN, CDR2 SYDVKM. The CDR3 runs to 14 residues. CDR3 nucleotides: TGTGCCAGCAGGAGGACAGGGCGCTCCTACGAGCAGTACTTC. It yields the protein CASRRTGRSYEQYF.

This clone has just a few counts. The chain links TRBV27 to TRBJ2-7; 9 bases are a match to TRBD2. CDR1 is MNHEY and CDR2 is SMNVEV in the germline V gene (reference sequence). The CDR3 runs 15 residues. V shed 3 bases, J shed 4 bases, and the junction held 7 bases outside the gene matches. CDR3 sequence: CASSFVREGNYEQYF. CDR3 bases: TGTGCCAGCAGTTTCGTGCGGGAGGGAAATTACGAGCAGTACTTC.

The gene calls are TRBV6-4 and TRBJ1-2, with 9 positions matching TRBD1. This CDR3 comprises 15 residues. V dropped 4 bases and J dropped 8; count of bases not matched to a gene: 11. In germline, CDR1 is MRHNA, CDR2 SNTAGT. CDR3 in amino acids: CASSVDRGSRRGYTF. Written as DNA, the CDR3 is TGTGCCAGCAGTGTGGACAGGGGTAGTCGGCGGGGCTACACCTTC.

Points on this clone: At one of its ends the junction is not consistent with the germline gene, which may arise from a read error. The chain combines TRBV6-5 with TRBJ2-1; 8 positions agree with TRBD2. The CDR3 sequence is 15 residues long. The germline gives CDR1 MNHEY, CDR2 SVGAGI. CDR3 protein: CASSQVGLVVGREFF. The CDR3 DNA is TGCGCCAGCAGCCAAGTGGGACTAGTAGTAGGGAGGGAGTTCTTC.

This clone was seen many times. The chain couples TRBV28 to TRBJ2-4; D is unresolved. In germline, CDR1 is MDHEN, CDR2 SYDVKM. Trimming pared 7 bases from V and 5 bases from J, leaving 12 bases between. The CDR3 consists of 13 residues. The CDR3 sequence is CASNRITENIQYF. The DNA of the CDR3 is TGTGCCAGCAACCGGATTACGGAAAACATTCAGTACTTC. Drawing the rest from reference TRBV28 and TRBJ2-4, the complete variable domain is DVKVTQSSRYLVKRTGEKVFLECVQDMDHENMFWYRQDPGLGLRLIYFSYDVKMKEKGDIPEGYSVSREKKERFSLILESASTNQTSMYLCASNRITENIQYFGAGTRLSVL.

This chain joins TRBV29-1 and TRBJ1-3, with D possibly being TRBD1 (6 bases). The CDR3 has 13 amino acids. Trimming took 8 bases from V and 5 from J, leaving 16 bases between them. Germline V gene lookup returns CDR1 SQVTM and CDR2 ANQGSEA. In nucleotides, the CDR3 is TGCAGCTATAGTAACCAGGGGAGAAACACCATATATTTT. It codes for CSYSNQGRNTIYF.

CDR3 amino acids: CASSIRQGLYGYTF. In nucleotides, the CDR3 is TGTGCCAGCAGCATCAGACAGGGTCTCTATGGCTACACCTTC. The J gene is TRBJ1-2, the V gene TRBV5-6; TRBD1 matches 7 bases. V lost 4 bases and J lost 4; bases outside the gene matches: 7. Germline V gene lookup returns CDR1 SGHDT and CDR2 YYEEEE. CDR3 length equals 14 residues.

The gene calls are TRBV5-1 and TRBJ2-4; D unclear. The CDR3 has 13 residues. The germline V and J ends were trimmed by 0 bases and 7 bases, with 8 bases remaining between them. The germline gives CDR1 SGHRS, CDR2 YFSETQ. Written as DNA, the CDR3 is TGCGCCAGCAGCTTGGCCCAGGATAACATTCAGTACTTC. Its translation is CASSLAQDNIQYF.

This sequence joins TRBV6-1 and TRBJ1-4; tentatively, D is TRBD1 (5 bases). CDR1 and CDR2 (germline): MNHNS, SASEGT. This CDR3 is built from 16 residues. Trimming took 4 bases from V and 3 from J, leaving 15 bases between them. The CDR3 reads CASSARGVGANEKLFF. In DNA, the CDR3 is TGTGCCAGCAGTGCCCGGGGGGTAGGGGCTAATGAAAAACTGTTTTTT.

V gene TRBV28 combines with J gene TRBJ1-2; no definite D call. In germline, CDR1 is MDHEN, CDR2 SYDVKM. The CDR3 is 13 amino acids. V dropped 6 bases and J dropped 0 bases, with 8 bases sitting between them. The CDR3 sequence: CASRQLSNYGYTF. DNA of the CDR3: TGTGCCAGCAGACAACTATCTAACTATGGCTACACCTTC.

The chain joins TRBV7-6 to TRBJ1-1; TRBD1 might be the D (5 bases). CDR3 length: 13 amino acids. V lost 4 bases and J lost 1, with 7 bases in between. Looked up from germline, CDR1 is SGHVS and CDR2 is FNYEAQ. CDR3 coding DNA: TGTGCCAGCAGCTCTGACAGGAACACTGAAGCTTTCTTT. Its translation is CASSSDRNTEAFF.

The chain employs TRBV2 and TRBJ2-3; 8 positions match TRBD2. CDR3 size: 11 residues. Germline loops: CDR1 SNHLY, CDR2 FYNNEI. J lost 8 bases, V lost 8 bases, and 3 bases had no gene match. The CDR3 coding sequence is TGTGCCAGCGGCCTAGCGGGTACGCAGTATTTT. As protein: CASGLAGTQYF. The complete variable domain, with remaining parts taken from reference TRBV2 and TRBJ2-3, reads EPEVTQTPSHQVTQMGQEVILRCVPISNHLYFYWYRQILGQKVEFLVSFYNNEISEKSEIFDDQFSVERPDGSNFTLKIRSTKLEDSAMYFCASGLAGTQYFGPGTRLTVL.

Remarks on this clone: A far bigger clonotype differs at one base, so this is likely a read error. The same CDR3 can be traced to other DNA sequences in this sample. CDR3 nucleotides: TGTGCCAGCAGTCTAGCGGGAGGCTACAATGAGCAGTTCTTC. Protein product: CASSLAGGYNEQFF. The chain employs TRBV11-3 and TRBJ2-1; 11 nucleotides match TRBD2. J gave up 3 bases and V 6 bases, and 1 base lay outside the gene matches. The CDR3 covers 14 residues. The germline gives CDR1 SGHNT, CDR2 YENEEA.

V is TRBV2 and J is TRBJ1-4, with a tentative D call TRBD1 (6 bases). The V gene lost 5 bases and the J gene lost 4 bases, with 14 bases spanning the gap. From germline, CDR1 is SNHLY and CDR2 FYNNEI. The CDR3 loop spans 15 amino acids. DNA for the CDR3: TGTGCCAGCAGTCGACGGAGGGGGGATAATGAAAAACTGTTTTTT. This translates into CASSRRRGDNEKLFF.

This clone was seen once. The chain employs TRBV5-4 and TRBJ2-5; D gene unclear. Trimming removed 4 bases at V and 1 base at J, with 14 bases between. Germline V lookup: CDR1 SGHNT, CDR2 YYREEE (reference sequence). The CDR3 spans 15 residues. The CDR3 here is CASSAGARLQETQYF. The DNA for the CDR3 is TGTGCCAGCAGCGCTGGAGCCAGGCTCCAAGAGACCCAGTACTTC.

V and J are TRBV6-6 and TRBJ2-1, with 8 bases aligning to TRBD2. The CDR3 loop spans 15 amino acids. With V trimmed by 8 bases and J by 8 bases, 14 bases remained unmatched. CDR1 and CDR2 from the germline V gene are MNHNY and SVGAGI (reference sequence). CDR3 in amino acids: CASRRSSGGQDEQFF. CDR3 in DNA: TGTGCCAGCCGTAGGTCTTCGGGAGGGCAGGATGAGCAGTTCTTC.

V gene TRBV5-3 combines with J gene TRBJ2-2, with D unresolved. TRBV5-3 is an ORF, with its function uncertain. The CDR3 loop spans 12 amino acids. V shed 8 bases and J shed 5 bases, with 10 bases lying between them. This CDR3 is CASSRYTGELFF. DNA for the CDR3: TGTGCCAGCAGCCGATATACCGGGGAGCTGTTTTTT.